Below are 30 T cell receptor beta chains sequenced from a single sample in a study of blood T cell repertoires in COVID-19. Here immunoSEQ multiplex PCR was the method, and the copy in TCRdb shows in-frame clones only, minus some. The table includes 140,000 to 150,000 clones, 84% detected once. The sample taken for sequencing was PBMCs or T cells enriched from blood (not recorded which). Receptors originate from a woman between 50 and 59 years old who had been exposed to COVID-19.

The chain carries TRBV6-8 and TRBJ1-5; D may be TRBD1 (5 bases). Trimming removed 5 bases from V and 0 bases from J, with 8 bases in between. Germline assignment: CDR1 MNHGY and CDR2 SAAAGT. This CDR3 has 14 residues. The CDR3 nucleotides are TGTGCCAGCAGTGGGGCAGGTAGCAATCAGCCCCAGCATTTT. Encoded protein: CASSGAGSNQPQHF.

The chain carries TRBV10-3 and TRBJ2-3, with D maybe TRBD2 (6 bases). Deletions cut 6 bases from V and 0 bases from J, with 10 bases between. The V gene's germline CDR1 is ENHRY and CDR2 SYGVKD. The CDR3 covers 14 residues. The CDR3 nucleotides read TGTGCCATCAGGAAGACTAGTAGCACAGATACGCAGTATTTT. Amino acid sequence: CAIRKTSSTDTQYF.

The chain recombines TRBV6-5 with TRBJ1-1; D is perhaps TRBD1 (6 bases). This CDR3 has 13 amino acids. Germline V lookup: CDR1 MNHEY, CDR2 SVGAGI. V was trimmed by 5 bases and J by 5 bases, leaving 12 bases between them. The CDR3 DNA sequence: TGTGCCAGCAGTCGGAAAAGGGGGACTGAAGCTTTCTTT. As protein: CASSRKRGTEAFF.

The chain uses TRBV4-2 and TRBJ1-3; D not resolved. Germline CDR1 is LGHNA and CDR2 is YNFKEQ. CDR3 length: 16 amino acids. V lost 3 bases, J lost 0 bases, and 12 bases lay in between. The chain's CDR3 is CASSQKRDFSGNTIYF. CDR3 nucleotide sequence: TGTGCCAGCAGCCAGAAACGGGATTTCTCTGGAAACACCATATATTTT.

This clone was recorded a few times. The chain is built from TRBV10-2 and TRBJ1-5, with 8 bases fitting TRBD1. CDR3 length equals 15 residues. From germline, CDR1 is WSHSY and CDR2 SAAADI. V lost 5 bases to trimming and J lost 7 bases; unmatched junction nucleotides: 10. The CDR3, as DNA: TGCGCCAGCAGTTCCTCAGGACAGGGTGGCCAGCCCCAGCATTTT. As protein: CASSSSGQGGQPQHF.

The chain is built from TRBV27 and TRBJ2-7, with D perhaps TRBD1 (6 bases). CDR3 length: 14 amino acids. The germline gives CDR1 MNHEY, CDR2 SMNVEV (reference sequence). The V end was cut by 5 bases, the J end by 2 bases, with 13 bases between. The CDR3 loop reads CASSPRRGAYEQYF. The CDR3 nucleotides are TGTGCCAGCAGTCCCCGCAGGGGCGCCTACGAGCAGTACTTC.

The V call is TRBV5-1, the J call TRBJ1-5, with D maybe TRBD1 (5 bases). Trimming removed 0 bases at V and 4 bases at J, with 11 bases between. This CDR3 is 15 amino acids long. Looked up from germline, CDR1 is SGHRS and CDR2 is YFSETQ. The CDR3 here is CASSLGGRGNQPQHF. The CDR3 nucleotides are TGCGCCAGCAGCTTGGGCGGACGGGGGAATCAGCCCCAGCATTTT.

The chain links TRBV19 to TRBJ2-1; tentatively, D is TRBD2 (5 bases). This CDR3 contains 15 residues. The V gene's germline CDR1 is LNHDA and CDR2 SQIVND (reference sequence). The germline V and J ends were trimmed by 3 bases and 3 bases, with 12 bases remaining between them. As DNA, the CDR3 is TGTGCCAGTAGTATGGTAGGACTGAGCTACAATGAGCAGTTCTTC. This sequence encodes CASSMVGLSYNEQFF.

This chain connects TRBV3-1 (or the pseudogene TRBV3-2) to TRBJ2-7; D perhaps matches TRBD1 (6 bases). The CDR3 covers 15 residues. CDR1 and CDR2 (germline): LGHDT, YNNKEL (reference sequence). Deletions cut 1 base from V and 5 bases from J, with 15 bases between. The chain's CDR3 is CASSQARPQGHEQYF. The CDR3 DNA reads TGTGCCAGCAGCCAAGCCCGACCACAGGGCCACGAGCAGTACTTC.

This chain uses TRBV19 with TRBJ1-2, with 7 bases matching TRBD1. The J segment lost 2 bases and the V segment lost 7 bases, leaving 10 bases of the junction unmatched. This CDR3 contains 15 residues. CDR1 is LNHDA and CDR2 is SQIVND in the germline V gene (reference sequence). The CDR3 is CASMGNRGINYGYTF. As DNA, the CDR3 is TGTGCCAGTATGGGGAACAGGGGAATAAACTATGGCTACACCTTC. Together with reference TRBV19 and TRBJ1-2, the CDR3 gives the full variable domain: DGGITQSPKYLFRKEGQNVTLSCEQNLNHDAMYWYRQDPGQGLRLIYYSQIVNDFQKGDIAEGYSVSREKKESFPLTVTSAQKNPTAFYLCASMGNRGINYGYTFGSGTRLTVV.

The chain recombines TRBV15 with TRBJ1-4; D possibly corresponds to TRBD1 (5 bases). Germline V gene sequence: CDR1 LNHNV, CDR2 YYDKDF (reference sequence). The CDR3 covers 11 residues. V was trimmed by 3 bases and J by 13 bases, leaving 9 bases between them. CDR3 DNA sequence: TGTGCCACCAGCAGGGGGCAGGGACTGTTTTTT. Translation gives CATSRGQGLFF.

The chain carries TRBV6-5 and TRBJ2-3; possible D gene TRBD2, 7 bases. This CDR3 region has 15 residues. CDR1 is MNHEY, CDR2 SVGAGI, per germline. V was shortened by 2 bases and J by 1 base, with 10 bases between the two germline ends. The CDR3 bases are TGTGCCAGCAGTTACGGCGGGGGCCGCACAGATACGCAGTATTTT. Translating it yields CASSYGGGRTDTQYF.

The genes are TRBV19 and TRBJ1-4, with 7 nucleotides matching TRBD1. CDR3 size: 15 residues. Germline V CDR1 and CDR2: LNHDA, SQIVND (reference sequence). The trim removed 3 bases at V and 13 bases at J, leaving 14 bases unmatched. Written as DNA, the CDR3 is TGTGCCAGTAGTATTGCTCCGGGACAGCGATACGGACTGTTTTTT. Amino acid sequence: CASSIAPGQRYGLFF.

The chain carries TRBV23-1 and TRBJ2-1; tentatively, D is TRBD2 (7 bases). TRBV23-1 is filed as an ORF, its function uncertain. Trimming cost V 7 bases and J 0 bases, with 13 bases left between them. This CDR3 comprises 15 residues. The CDR3 protein is CASKDSGISYNEQFF. The DNA of the CDR3 is TGCGCCAGCAAGGACAGCGGGATCTCCTACAATGAGCAGTTCTTC.

The CDR3 is CASSSGGVGGANVLTF. The CDR3 DNA is TGCGCCAGCAGCTCAGGGGGCGTCGGCGGGGCCAACGTCCTGACTTTC. The chain has TRBV5-1 and TRBJ2-6; 8 nucleotides align to TRBD1. This CDR3 region has 16 residues. Germline loops: CDR1 SGHRS, CDR2 YFSETQ. The junction had 6 bases not matched to a gene; V was cut back by 3 bases and J by 4 bases.

This chain uses TRBV5-4 with TRBJ2-2; 10 bases align to TRBD2. The CDR3 runs 17 residues. Germline V lookup: CDR1 SGHNT, CDR2 YYREEE (reference sequence). V was pared by 0 bases and J by 4 bases, with 6 bases of the junction left unmatched. The CDR3 is CASSLGASGSITGELFF. The DNA of the CDR3 is TGTGCCAGCAGCTTGGGGGCTAGCGGGAGCATCACCGGGGAGCTGTTTTTT.

The chain is built from TRBV5-1 and TRBJ2-2; weak D call: TRBD2 (6 bases). V shed 2 bases and J shed 2 bases, with 10 bases lying between them. CDR3 size: 15 residues. Germline V gene lookup returns CDR1 SGHRS and CDR2 YFSETQ. DNA of the CDR3: TGCGCCAGCAGCTTTACTGGACTAAACACCGGGGAGCTGTTTTTT. Its protein is CASSFTGLNTGELFF.

The chain couples TRBV4-2 to TRBJ2-7, with D perhaps TRBD2 (6 bases). Trimming took off 5 bases at V and 4 bases at J, with 15 bases between the two ends. Germline CDR1 and CDR2: LGHNA and YNFKEQ. This CDR3 has 14 residues. Here the CDR3 reads CASSSSGVGYEQYF. The DNA of the CDR3 is TGTGCCAGCAGCAGCTCGGGGGTAGGGTACGAGCAGTACTTC.

This clone was seen once. This chain joins TRBV12-3 or TRBV12-4 and TRBJ2-1, with a weak D call TRBD2 (6 bases). The germline V and J ends were trimmed by 7 bases and 8 bases, with 15 bases remaining between them. The CDR3 contains 13 residues. The DNA for the CDR3 is TGTGCCAGCAACATGGGAGGAGTCCATGAGCAGTTCTTC. This sequence encodes CASNMGGVHEQFF.

This clone showed up just once. V gene TRBV2 combines with J gene TRBJ2-1, with D uncertain. Trimming took off 3 bases at V and 12 bases at J, with 15 bases between the two ends. Germline V CDR1 and CDR2: SNHLY, FYNNEI. This CDR3 region has 13 residues. The CDR3 loop is CASSEGPTRRQFF. In DNA, the CDR3 is TGTGCCAGCAGTGAGGGCCCGACCCGAAGGCAGTTCTTC.

The gene calls are TRBV4-3 and TRBJ2-1, with 7 bases lining up with TRBD2. V gave up 0 bases and J gave up 10 bases; unmatched junction bases: 9. This CDR3 has 15 residues. The germline V gene encodes CDR1 LGHNA and CDR2 YSLEER. For the CDR3, the DNA is TGCGCCAGCAGCCAAGATAATGGTAGCGGGCGCGAGCAGTTCTTC. Translated: CASSQDNGSGREQFF.

The chain links TRBV29-1 to TRBJ1-2; D uncertain. The CDR3 has 11 amino acids. CDR1 and CDR2 from the germline V gene are SQVTM and ANQGSEA. V lost 4 bases and J lost 1, with 4 bases in between. In DNA, the CDR3 is TGCAGCGTTGTGAGTAACTATGGCTACACCTTC. Translated, it gives CSVVSNYGYTF.

This clone appeared a single time. The chain joins TRBV4-1 to TRBJ1-6; 7 nucleotides line up with TRBD1. Germline trimming cut 1 base from V and 0 bases from J; bases unmatched to any gene: 6. Germline V gives CDR1 MGHRA, CDR2 YSYEKL. CDR3 length: 18 amino acids. CDR3 amino acids: CASSQGGGQSSYNSPLHF. The CDR3 DNA follows: TGCGCCAGCAGCCAAGGAGGGGGACAGAGCTCCTATAATTCACCCCTCCACTTT.

The rearrangement links TRBV5-1 to TRBJ2-3; tentative D call: TRBD2 (6 bases). The CDR3 loop spans 15 amino acids. V lost 2 bases and J lost 0, with 10 bases in between. Germline V CDR1 and CDR2: SGHRS, YFSETQ. CDR3 in amino acids: CASSFPGRSTDTQYF. CDR3 bases: TGCGCCAGCAGCTTCCCGGGGAGGAGCACAGATACGCAGTATTTT.

V gene TRBV9 combines with J gene TRBJ2-5, with TRBD2 matching over 8 bases. J was trimmed by 6 bases and V by 4 bases; bases with no gene match: 11. There are 15 residues in the CDR3. Germline values: CDR1 SGDLS, CDR2 YYNGEE. The CDR3 bases are TGTGCCAGCAGCCCATCCGGGACTAGGCACCAGACCCAGTACTTC. It is translated as CASSPSGTRHQTQYF.

The chain links TRBV19 to TRBJ1-5, with TRBD1 identical over 9 bases. With 8 bases clipped from V and 6 bases from J, the junction kept 17 bases outside the gene matches. The germline V gene has CDR1 LNHDA and CDR2 SQIVND (reference sequence). The CDR3 totals 17 residues. The CDR3 loop is CASDAMIVQGARQPQHF. CDR3 sequence (DNA): TGTGCCAGTGACGCCATGATCGTACAGGGGGCTCGTCAGCCCCAGCATTTT. The entire variable domain, with the rest obtained from reference TRBV19 and TRBJ1-5, is as follows: DGGITQSPKYLFRKEGQNVTLSCEQNLNHDAMYWYRQDPGQGLRLIYYSQIVNDFQKGDIAEGYSVSREKKESFPLTVTSAQKNPTAFYLCASDAMIVQGARQPQHFGDGTRLSIL.

This clone came up once. DNA for the CDR3: TGCGCCAGCAGCCTCCGGGTCGAGGGTAAGCAGTTCTTC. This gives the protein CASSLRVEGKQFF. V and J are TRBV4-3 and TRBJ2-1; possible D gene TRBD2, 5 bases. CDR3 length: 13 amino acids. Trimming pared 4 bases from V and 11 bases from J, leaving 15 bases between. Germline V gene data show CDR1 as LGHNA and CDR2 as YSLEER.

V usage is TRBV6-5 and J usage is TRBJ2-7; 10 bases fit TRBD2. Looked up from germline, CDR1 is MNHEY and CDR2 is SVGAGI. CDR3 length: 16 amino acids. V lost 2 bases and J lost 3; bases outside the gene matches: 7. CDR3 sequence (DNA): TGTGCCAGCAGTTACCTCCCAGCGGGAGGGCTCTACGAGCAGTACTTC. Its protein product is CASSYLPAGGLYEQYF.

This clone showed up just once. The chain carries TRBV5-6 and TRBJ2-5, with D possibly being TRBD2 (6 bases). Per germline, CDR1 SGHDT and CDR2 YYEEEE. V gave up 4 bases and J gave up 1 base, with 8 bases separating them. This CDR3 spans 13 amino acids. CDR3 DNA: TGTGCCAGCAGCACGGGAGCCCAAGAGACCCAGTACTTC. Residues: CASSTGAQETQYF.

V and J are TRBV7-2 and TRBJ2-5; maybe TRBD2 (7 bases). V gave up 5 bases and J gave up 5 bases, with 21 bases separating them. The CDR3 contains 16 residues. The germline gives CDR1 SGHTA, CDR2 FQGNSA. CDR3 residues: CASSPQGGGLGETQYF. The DNA of the CDR3 is TGTGCCAGCAGCCCCCAAGGCGGGGGCCTAGGGGAGACCCAGTACTTC.